Sequencing of this T cell receptor beta chain was carried out in a study of T-cell reconstitution after alpha-beta-depleted transplantation in children. The table lists this clonotype with a few counts. The antigen is undetermined. General study points: Expanded graft clones, several hundred of them, were reportedly the source of alpha-beta T cells about two months after transplant. One year post-transplant, T-cell counts and diversity were largely derived from T cells produced anew. Where some patients showed high TCRbeta diversity at day 60, it came from recipient T cells and thymic progenitors that had survived.

The authors prepared the TCRbeta library with unique molecular identifiers. From the PCR reads, TCRdb called clonotypes with MiXCR, one entry per CDR3 protein. The table has about 210,000 distinct CDR3 sequences, 17% seen once. From germline, CDR1 is MNHEY and CDR2 SMNVEV (reference sequence). This CDR3 has 14 residues. The V end was cut by 3 bases, the J end by 2 bases, with 10 bases between. The gene calls are TRBV27 and TRBJ1-1, with a possible D match to TRBD1 (6 bases). The sequence came from a male patient aged 2 to 10 who had a stem cell transplant for acute lymphoblastic leukemia, so the T cells may come from the graft donor. The material sequenced was PBMCs, mostly from graft donor cells, taken 360 days after TCRalphabeta/CD19-depleted stem cell transplant. Here the CDR3 DNA reads TGTGCCAGCAGTTTGGGGACATTTAACACTGAAGCTTTCTTT. This translates into CASSLGTFNTEAFF.